This T cell receptor beta chain was observed in a study of cytomegalovirus exposure and HLA in healthy donors. General study results and limits: Another analysis was done later, and it associated around 17,000 TCR beta sequences with HLA alleles at 0.05 false discovery rate. In a later analysis, compared with equally common non-associated chains, HLA-associated beta chains were more expanded.

PCR employed 60 Vbeta and 13 Jbeta primers. Measured with immunoSEQ multiplex PCR; TCRdb has only the in-frame clones, and not every one. This table has roughly 120,000 clones, around three quarters appearing once. Concerning this clone itself: What it binds is not known.

Losses at the gene ends were 4 bases for V and 7 bases for J; bases not matched to a gene: 17. CDR3 length equals 17 residues. The germline V gene encodes CDR1 SGHRS and CDR2 YFSETQ. The material sequenced was PBMCs. This TCR was sampled from a woman aged 40 to 49 in good health and CMV-seropositive. The gene calls are TRBV5-1 and TRBJ1-2, with 9 bases lining up with TRBD1. CDR3 sequence (DNA): TGCGCCAGCAGCCGCCGGGAAGGACAGGGGCGCGGGGGTGGCTACACCTTC. Amino acids: CASSRREGQGRGGGYTF.